Below are 17 T cell receptor beta chains sequenced from a single sample in a study of T-cell reconstitution after alpha-beta-depleted transplantation in children. The authors prepared the TCRbeta library with unique molecular identifiers. TCRdb passed the PCR reads through MiXCR, listing each CDR3 protein once. The table records a few hundred thousand distinct CDR3 sequences, more than 20% of them present only once. The sample was PBMCs, mostly from graft donor cells, taken 180 days after TCRalphabeta/CD19-depleted stem cell transplant. These receptors originate from a male patient aged 10 to 17 who had a stem cell transplant for acute lymphoblastic leukemia, so the T cells may come from the graft donor.

This chain uses TRBV15 with TRBJ2-5; 10 bases align to TRBD2. The V gene end was trimmed by 8 bases and the J gene end by 5 bases; junction bases not matched to a gene: 11. The CDR3 covers 15 residues. Germline assignment: CDR1 LNHNV and CDR2 YYDKDF (reference sequence). The CDR3 DNA reads TGTGCCACCCAAGGGACTAGCGTTCTCGGGGAGACCCAGTACTTC. As protein: CATQGTSVLGETQYF. Filled out from reference TRBV15 and TRBJ2-5, the complete variable domain reads DAMVIQNPRYQVTQFGKPVTLSCSQTLNHNVMYWYQQKSSQAPKLLFHYYDKDFNNEADTPDNFQSRRPNTSFCFLDIRSPGLGDTAMYLCATQGTSVLGETQYFGPGTRLLVL.

The sample holds many counts of this clonotype. The chain employs TRBV20-1 and TRBJ2-2; 9 nucleotides agree with TRBD1. The CDR3 is 13 residues long. V was pared by 3 bases and J by 4 bases, with 0 bases of the junction left unmatched. Germline CDR1 is DFQATT and CDR2 is SNEGSKA (reference sequence). CDR3 in DNA: TGCAGTGCTAGGGACAGGGGCACCGGGGAGCTGTTTTTT. The encoded protein is CSARDRGTGELFF.

This clonotype was counted only a few times. The chain is built from TRBV4-1 and TRBJ2-1; no firm D call. Germline CDR1 MGHRA, CDR2 YSYEKL. The CDR3 length is 16 residues. Trimming removed 0 bases from V and 1 base from J, with 10 bases in between. CDR3 sequence reads: CASSQDQWGSYNEQFF. The CDR3 DNA reads as TGCGCCAGCAGCCAAGATCAGTGGGGATCCTACAATGAGCAGTTCTTC.

This clonotype was seen many times. This chain uses TRBV5-1 with TRBJ2-7, with 12 bases identical to TRBD2. Germline trimming cut 7 bases from V and 4 bases from J; bases unmatched to any gene: 0. The CDR3 loop spans 12 amino acids. CDR1 is SGHRS and CDR2 is YFSETQ in the germline V gene. The CDR3 is CASGLAGYEQYF. The CDR3 nucleotides read TGCGCCAGCGGACTAGCGGGATACGAGCAGTACTTC. Full variable domain (outside the CDR3, taken from reference TRBV5-1 and TRBJ2-7): KAGVTQTPRYLIKTRGQQVTLSCSPISGHRSVSWYQQTPGQGLQFLFEYFSETQRNKGNFPGRFSGRQFSNSRSEMNVSTLELGDSALYLCASGLAGYEQYFGPGTRLTVT.

This chain links TRBV20-1 with TRBJ2-7; 13 bases align to TRBD2. The CDR3 loop spans 15 amino acids. Germline loops: CDR1 DFQATT, CDR2 SNEGSKA (reference sequence). V dropped 1 base and J dropped 5; count of bases not matched to a gene: 5. The CDR3 bases are TGCAGTGCTAGAGGGACTAGCGGGAGTTACCACGAGCAGTACTTC. This translates into CSARGTSGSYHEQYF.

The chain couples TRBV20-1 to TRBJ1-3; no clear D. CDR1 and CDR2 (germline): DFQATT, SNEGSKA (reference sequence). This CDR3 region has 14 residues. V lost 5 bases, J lost 1 base, and 12 bases lay in between. In DNA, the CDR3 is TGCAGTGCTGGGAGTTGGGATTCTGGAAACACCATATATTTT. Residues: CSAGSWDSGNTIYF.

This clonotype was detected only a few times. The J gene is TRBJ2-5, the V gene TRBV7-2; 8 bases align to TRBD1. CDR3 size: 15 residues. Germline CDR1 and CDR2: SGHTA and FQGNSA. V lost 5 bases to trimming and J lost 4 bases; unmatched junction nucleotides: 9. DNA for the CDR3: TGTGCCAGCAGCACACAGGGGGGAGTGGCAGAGACCCAGTACTTC. As protein: CASSTQGGVAETQYF.

The J gene is TRBJ2-7, the V gene TRBV12-3 or TRBV12-4, with 7 bases fitting TRBD1. This CDR3 is built from 13 residues. Unmatched junction bases numbered 2, after V lost 0 bases and J lost 6 bases. CDR3 in amino acids: CASSLAGQREQYF. The CDR3 nucleotides read TGTGCCAGCAGTTTAGCGGGACAGCGCGAGCAGTACTTC.

This clonotype has more than one count but fewer than ten. A junction boundary mismatches the germline segment, possibly from a read error. The genes are TRBV12-3 or TRBV12-4 and TRBJ2-1, with 7 bases that match TRBD2. The CDR3 covers 13 residues. The CDR3 DNA reads TGTGCCAGCAGCTTAGCGGGCCCCAATGAGCAGTTCTTC. It specifies CASSLAGPNEQFF.

This clonotype was observed a handful of times. The chain joins TRBV9 to TRBJ2-4; D is unclear. The V and J ends lost 7 bases and 0 bases respectively, with 8 bases between them. Germline CDR1 and CDR2: SGDLS and YYNGEE. The CDR3 is 13 amino acids. The CDR3 DNA reads as TGTGCCAGCGGGAACGGAGCCAAAAACATTCAGTACTTC. Residues: CASGNGAKNIQYF.

This clonotype was counted a single time. The chain links TRBV7-9 to TRBJ2-4; D might be TRBD1 (5 bases). The CDR3 is 12 residues long. Per germline, CDR1 SEHNR and CDR2 FQNEAQ (reference sequence). Trimming pared 7 bases from V and 9 bases from J, leaving 13 bases between. The CDR3 protein is CASTTRVGIQYF. The CDR3 nucleotides are TGTGCCAGCACCACCAGGGTTGGCATTCAGTACTTC.

This clonotype was counted a few times. V and J are TRBV9 and TRBJ2-3; 7 bases fit TRBD1. The CDR3 sequence is 12 residues long. From germline, CDR1 is SGDLS and CDR2 YYNGEE. The junction had 3 bases not matched to a gene; V was cut back by 5 bases and J by 6 bases. CDR3 in DNA: TGTGCCAGCAGTGACAGGGTGGATACGCAGTATTTT. This codes for CASSDRVDTQYF.

This clonotype turned up a few times. The V gene is TRBV7-9, the J gene TRBJ2-2; D is perhaps TRBD2 (6 bases). The CDR3 length is 14 residues. Between the trimmed V and J ends, which lost 10 bases and 2 bases, there was a span of 14 bases. Germline V lookup: CDR1 SEHNR, CDR2 FQNEAQ (reference sequence). The CDR3 bases are TGTGCCACCGGAGGGGATTTTAACACCGGGGAGCTGTTTTTT. Encoded protein: CATGGDFNTGELFF.

This clonotype was recorded many times. The V gene is TRBV29-1, the J gene TRBJ2-5; D call uncertain. CDR3 length: 16 residues. The germline gives CDR1 SQVTM, CDR2 ANQGSEA. With 2 bases removed from V and 4 bases from J, the gap between germline ends came to 20 bases. CDR3 nucleotide sequence: TGCAGCGTTGAACGGTTTATCTCAACCCGCTCAGAGACCCAGTACTTC. It encodes CSVERFISTRSETQYF.

The gene calls are TRBV3-1 and TRBJ2-1; TRBD2 aligns across 8 bases. Germline V gene sequence: CDR1 LGHDT, CDR2 YNNKEL (reference sequence). V lost 4 bases, J lost 0 bases, and 8 bases stayed unmatched. CDR3 length: 17 amino acids. The CDR3 protein is CASSRSGRLSSYNEQFF. The CDR3 region has the DNA TGTGCCAGCAGCCGGAGCGGGAGACTGAGCTCCTACAATGAGCAGTTCTTC.

V usage is TRBV10-3 and J usage is TRBJ2-7; 7 bases line up with TRBD1. The CDR3 extends over 15 amino acids. After removal of 5 bases from V and 0 bases from J, the junction contained 7 bases not matched to a gene. Germline V CDR1 and CDR2: ENHRY, SYGVKD. The CDR3 sequence is CAISYGQVLSYEQYF. DNA for the CDR3: TGTGCCATCAGTTATGGACAGGTCCTCTCCTACGAGCAGTACTTC.

This clonotype has only a few counts. The chain is built from TRBV7-2 and TRBJ1-5; D gene uncertain. Germline V gene lookup returns CDR1 SGHTA and CDR2 FQGNSA. V lost 1 base and J 3 bases, leaving 7 bases between the germline ends. The CDR3 runs to 14 residues. The CDR3 nucleotides are TGTGCCAGCAGCTTAGTGTCCACCAATCAGCCCCAGCATTTT. It translates to CASSLVSTNQPQHF.